The 21 T cell receptor beta chains given below trace back to one sample, sequenced in a study of blood T cell repertoires in COVID-19. Assay used: immunoSEQ multiplex PCR; TCRdb lists only in-frame clones, some missing. The repertoire holds about 120,000 clones, over 65% seen once, with approximately 3.9% in the top ten. Material: peripheral blood. The receptor source for this set is a woman older than 75 with acute or convalescent COVID-19.

The rearrangement links TRBV5-1 to TRBJ1-1; D is uncertain. This CDR3 has 13 amino acids. The germline V gene encodes CDR1 SGHRS and CDR2 YFSETQ. The V and J ends lost 2 bases and 3 bases respectively, with 8 bases between them. The CDR3 spells CASSFEGDTEAFF. For the CDR3, the DNA is TGCGCCAGCAGCTTCGAGGGTGACACTGAAGCTTTCTTT.

The chain joins TRBV5-1 to TRBJ1-2, with D unclear. CDR1 and CDR2 (germline): SGHRS, YFSETQ. V lost 2 bases and J lost 5, with 13 bases in between. The CDR3 spans 14 residues. CDR3: CASSLSPGSYGYTF. CDR3 nucleotide sequence: TGCGCCAGCAGCTTATCTCCAGGCTCTTATGGCTACACCTTC.

The chain joins TRBV12-5 to TRBJ2-3; weak D call: TRBD1 (6 bases). Per germline, CDR1 LGHNT and CDR2 FRNRAP. The ends were cut back, 1 base at V and 2 bases at J, with 10 bases in the middle. There are 15 residues in the CDR3. CDR3 protein: CASGLDRALTDTQYF. The CDR3 nucleotides read TGTGCTAGTGGTTTGGACAGGGCCCTCACAGATACGCAGTATTTT.

The rearrangement uses TRBV18 and TRBJ2-1, with 9 bases fitting TRBD2. CDR3 length equals 16 residues. Looked up from germline, CDR1 is KGHSH and CDR2 is LQKENI. J lost 8 bases, V lost 0 bases, and 8 bases had no gene match. CDR3 loop: CASSPPASGASHEQFF. CDR3 DNA sequence: TGTGCCAGCTCACCACCGGCTAGCGGGGCATCCCATGAGCAGTTCTTC. Supplemented by reference TRBV18 and TRBJ2-1, the full variable domain reads NAGVMQNPRHLVRRRGQEARLRCSPMKGHSHVYWYRQLPEEGLKFMVYLQKENIIDESGMPKERFSAEFPKEGPSILRIQQVVRGDSAAYFCASSPPASGASHEQFFGPGTRLTVL.

This clone was recorded a few times. The rearrangement joins TRBV4-2 to TRBJ2-3; 8 bases line up with TRBD2. CDR3 length: 14 amino acids. V shed 0 bases, J shed 7 bases, and the junction held 3 bases outside the gene matches. From germline, CDR1 is LGHNA and CDR2 YNFKEQ. CDR3 in DNA: TGTGCCAGCAGCCAAGACAGCGGGGGAAATACGCAGTATTTT. Amino acid sequence: CASSQDSGGNTQYF.

The V and J genes are TRBV10-3 and TRBJ2-3; 10 bases agree with TRBD2. V shed 6 bases and J 3 bases; nucleotides not matched to a gene: 9. There are 16 residues in the CDR3. Germline CDR1 and CDR2: ENHRY and SYGVKD. CDR3 residues: CAISEKSGRVTDTQYF. The CDR3 bases are TGTGCCATCAGCGAAAAAAGCGGGAGGGTGACAGATACGCAGTATTTT.

This clone has only a few counts. The gene calls are TRBV5-1 and TRBJ1-1, with 7 nucleotides matching TRBD1. This CDR3 has 15 amino acids. CDR1 and CDR2 from the germline V gene are SGHRS and YFSETQ. Losses at the gene ends were 4 bases for V and 1 base for J; bases not matched to a gene: 7. The CDR3 coding sequence is TGCGCCAGCAGCGAGTACAGGGGAAGGAACACTGAAGCTTTCTTT. Protein sequence: CASSEYRGRNTEAFF.

This clone was counted only a few times. The chain recombines TRBV30 with TRBJ1-1; D gene unclear. V was pared by 1 base and J by 9 bases, with 9 bases between. The V gene's germline CDR1 is GTSNPN and CDR2 SVGIG (reference sequence). The CDR3 sequence is 11 residues long. CDR3 in DNA: TGTGCCTGGAGTGGGGAGTTAAAAGCTTTCTTT. This codes for CAWSGELKAFF.

The chain employs TRBV5-4 and TRBJ2-5; 7 nucleotides match TRBD1. Per germline, CDR1 SGHNT and CDR2 YYREEE (reference sequence). V dropped 0 bases and J dropped 3; count of bases not matched to a gene: 2. The CDR3 loop spans 14 amino acids. CDR3 bases: TGTGCCAGCAGCTTGGCTGACAGGGAAGAGACCCAGTACTTC. It is translated as CASSLADREETQYF.

This chain links TRBV19 with TRBJ1-5; unclear D gene. Trimming removed 1 base at V and 10 bases at J, with 8 bases between. CDR1 and CDR2 from the germline V gene are LNHDA and SQIVND (reference sequence). The CDR3 extends over 12 amino acids. The CDR3 DNA follows: TGTGCCAGTAGTATAGGGGCTGGACCCCAGCATTTT. Translation: CASSIGAGPQHF.

The chain joins TRBV27 to TRBJ2-5; TRBD2 aligns across 11 bases. The CDR3 is 16 amino acids. Germline lookup yields CDR1 MNHEY and CDR2 SMNVEV (reference sequence). V was pared by 5 bases and J by 6 bases, with 11 bases of the junction left unmatched. The CDR3 loop is CASSPRAGTSGKTQYF. CDR3 nucleotides: TGTGCCAGCAGTCCTCGCGCCGGGACTAGCGGCAAGACCCAGTACTTC.

CDR3 loop: CASSDQDRGYTF. The DNA for the CDR3 is TGTGCCAGCAGTGATCAGGATAGGGGCTACACCTTC. This chain joins TRBV2 and TRBJ1-2; D gene unclear. Deletions cut 3 bases from V and 8 bases from J, with 10 bases between. This CDR3 is 12 amino acids long. Germline-derived CDR1 and CDR2 are SNHLY and FYNNEI.

This sequence joins TRBV2 and TRBJ2-7; possibly TRBD1 for D (5 bases). Trimming removed 9 bases from V and 4 bases from J, with 13 bases in between. Germline V lookup: CDR1 SNHLY, CDR2 FYNNEI. The length of the CDR3 is 12 residues. DNA of the CDR3: TGTGCCAGAGGCAGGGTCCCTTACGAGCAGTACTTC. Its translation is CARGRVPYEQYF. Based on the CDR3 plus reference TRBV2 and TRBJ2-7, the full variable domain is EPEVTQTPSHQVTQMGQEVILRCVPISNHLYFYWYRQILGQKVEFLVSFYNNEISEKSEIFDDQFSVERPDGSNFTLKIRSTKLEDSAMYFCARGRVPYEQYFGPGTRLTVT.

This chain connects TRBV7-8 to TRBJ2-7; D not certain. There are 14 residues in the CDR3. Trimming left V 6 bases short and J 1 base short, with 13 bases between. Germline CDR1 reads SGHVS; CDR2 reads FQNEAQ. CDR3 sequence reads: CASSNQPESYEQYF. Here the CDR3 DNA reads TGTGCCAGCAGTAACCAGCCGGAGTCCTACGAGCAGTACTTC. Combining the CDR3 with reference TRBV7-8 and TRBJ2-7 gives the whole variable domain GAGVSQSPRYKVAKRGQDVALRCDPISGHVSLFWYQQALGQGPEFLTYFQNEAQLDKSGLPSDRFFAERPEGSVSTLKIQRTQQEDSAVYLCASSNQPESYEQYFGPGTRLTVT.

This clone was picked up one time. The chain recombines TRBV18 with TRBJ2-3, with TRBD2 as a possible D gene (7 bases). This CDR3 comprises 17 residues. The V gene's germline CDR1 is KGHSH and CDR2 LQKENI. V was shortened by 0 bases and J by 2 bases, with 15 bases between the two germline ends. CDR3 DNA sequence: TGTGCCAGCTCACCACCAAAACGGGGGGCGCACACAGATACGCAGTATTTT. This translates into CASSPPKRGAHTDTQYF. The whole variable domain, remainder taken from reference TRBV18 and TRBJ2-3, is NAGVMQNPRHLVRRRGQEARLRCSPMKGHSHVYWYRQLPEEGLKFMVYLQKENIIDESGMPKERFSAEFPKEGPSILRIQQVVRGDSAAYFCASSPPKRGAHTDTQYFGPGTRLTVL.

The chain uses TRBV9 and TRBJ1-1; D is possibly TRBD1 (6 bases). V lost 3 bases to trimming and J lost 4 bases, with 19 bases between them. CDR1 is SGDLS and CDR2 is YYNGEE in the germline V gene. The CDR3 totals 16 residues. The DNA of the CDR3 is TGTGCCAGCAGCGCCCGAACAGGGACGGGGATCACTGAAGCTTTCTTT. This codes for CASSARTGTGITEAFF.

This chain links TRBV7-9 with TRBJ2-5; D uncertain. V was clipped by 8 bases and J by 0 bases, with 10 bases between them. CDR3 length equals 13 residues. CDR1 is SEHNR, CDR2 FQNEAQ, per germline (reference sequence). The CDR3 reads CASGPAHQETQYF. The CDR3 DNA reads as TGTGCCAGCGGGCCAGCACACCAAGAGACCCAGTACTTC.

CDR3 nucleotides: TGTGCCAGTAGGCCGGGACATAGCTCCTACGAGCAGTACTTC. Protein product: CASRPGHSSYEQYF. The gene calls are TRBV19 and TRBJ2-7; tentative D call: TRBD1 (6 bases). The V end lost 6 bases, the J end lost 0 bases, and 12 bases lay between the germline ends. Per the germline V gene, CDR1 is LNHDA and CDR2 is SQIVND (reference sequence). The CDR3 is 14 amino acids.

J is TRBJ2-3 and V is TRBV7-3; maybe TRBD2 (6 bases). Germline V gene lookup returns CDR1 SGHTA and CDR2 FQGTGA. Trimming cost V 2 bases and J 9 bases, with 9 bases left between them. This CDR3 is built from 12 residues. CDR3 region: CASSLGAGTQYF. The CDR3 DNA follows: TGTGCCAGCAGCTTAGGGGCGGGAACGCAGTATTTT.

The CDR3 is CASSLEGGRTDTQYF. CDR3 nucleotides: TGTGCCAGCAGCTTGGAGGGGGGGCGGACAGATACGCAGTATTTT. The chain links TRBV5-4 to TRBJ2-3, with a weak D call TRBD2 (7 bases). The CDR3 length is 15 residues. The V and J ends lost 0 bases and 3 bases respectively, with 11 bases between them. Germline CDR1 is SGHNT and CDR2 is YYREEE (reference sequence).

The chain uses TRBV10-1 and TRBJ2-3, with 14 bases aligning to TRBD2. This CDR3 has 19 amino acids. Germline V CDR1 and CDR2: WNHNN, SYGVQD (reference sequence). V lost 0 bases, J lost 4 bases, and 9 bases stayed unmatched. The CDR3 DNA reads as TGCGCCAGCAGTGAGTCACTGGGACTAGCGGGGGTAGGCGCAGATACGCAGTATTTT. Translation: CASSESLGLAGVGADTQYF.